This note documents a single T cell receptor beta chain sequence. The target antigen is unknown. The data were obtained in a study of T cell repertoires in cytomegalovirus infection. Study information: Recently described HLA-C-restricted plus well-studied HLA-B-restricted CMV epitopes were used. Study-wide findings and caveats: Across the ex vivo response, the dominant clonotypes were HLA-C-restricted CMV-specific TCR beta clonotypes. Identification of carriers of CMV plus the relevant HLA was achieved through cumulative public TCR beta family frequency.

TCRdb recomputed calls from the reads with MiXCR, one row per CDR3 protein. The sample gives some 200,000 distinct CDR3 sequences, 38% of which show up once; approximately 60% is in the top ten. V was cut by 2 bases and J by 0 bases, with 9 bases left in between. This CDR3 comprises 15 residues. The germline CDR1 and CDR2 sequences are SGHTA and FQGTGA. This chain connects TRBV7-3 to TRBJ2-3; the D gene is possibly TRBD2 (6 bases). The starting material was CD8+ T cells from cultured PBMCs, obtained from culture after CMV antigen stimulation. The clonotype originates from a human donor in good health (CMV status not recorded). Some clones in this sample may be carry-over from other donors' samples. The CDR3, as DNA: TGTGCCAGCAGCTTACTCGGGGGAAGCACAGATACGCAGTATTTT. Translated: CASSLLGGSTDTQYF.